This TCR beta chain was observed in a study of OX40 agonist ivuxolimab in advanced cancers. The wider study: Patients were dosed intravenously with ivuxolimab at 0.01 to 10 mg/kg every 2 weeks. Three partial responders included one hepatocellular carcinoma patient and two cutaneous melanoma patients. Overall study findings and caveats: There were, on average, more expanded clones in CD8+ T cells than in CD4+.

Only in-frame clones appear in the TCRdb table, and some are missing; sequencing was by immunoSEQ multiplex PCR. This sample carries about 78,000 clones, more than 70% of them seen once, and the ten largest clones take 2.1%. About this clone itself: What it binds is not known.

CDR3 length equals 16 residues. Trimming stripped 3 bases from V and 5 bases from J, with 20 bases between. Germline-derived CDR1 and CDR2 are MNHNY and SVGAGI (reference sequence). This specimen consisted of CD4+ or CD8+ T cells sorted from blood, obtained in a trial of the OX40 agonist ivuxolimab. This chain uses TRBV6-6 with TRBJ2-7; no reliable D call. This clonotype was obtained from an adult with an advanced solid tumor such as melanoma, head and neck, liver or kidney cancer. The DNA for the CDR3 is TGTGCCAGCAGTTATAGTCTTTTGGGAACTCTAGACGAGCAGTACTTC. It translates to CASSYSLLGTLDEQYF.